This T cell receptor (beta chain) was obtained from a study of cytomegalovirus exposure and HLA in healthy donors. V shed 6 bases, J shed 7 bases, and the junction held 15 bases outside the gene matches. This CDR3 has 15 amino acids. CDR1 is SNHLY and CDR2 is FYNNEI in the germline V gene. Primers included in the PCR were 60 Vbeta and 13 Jbeta primers. Clones were sequenced by immunoSEQ multiplex PCR, and TCRdb holds only the in-frame ones, with some missing. Of 110,000 to 150,000 clones detected, roughly four fifths appear once; the ten largest clones hold 7%. At sampling all donors were nominally healthy, likely with unrecorded immune exposures.

The source material was PBMCs. This receptor was obtained from a man aged 30 to 45 in good health and CMV-seronegative. This chain joins TRBV2 and TRBJ2-7, with 7 positions matching TRBD2. The CDR3 nucleotides read TGTGCCAGCAGACCTGACACCGGGGGGACTCGTGAGCAGTACTTC. Its protein is CASRPDTGGTREQYF.